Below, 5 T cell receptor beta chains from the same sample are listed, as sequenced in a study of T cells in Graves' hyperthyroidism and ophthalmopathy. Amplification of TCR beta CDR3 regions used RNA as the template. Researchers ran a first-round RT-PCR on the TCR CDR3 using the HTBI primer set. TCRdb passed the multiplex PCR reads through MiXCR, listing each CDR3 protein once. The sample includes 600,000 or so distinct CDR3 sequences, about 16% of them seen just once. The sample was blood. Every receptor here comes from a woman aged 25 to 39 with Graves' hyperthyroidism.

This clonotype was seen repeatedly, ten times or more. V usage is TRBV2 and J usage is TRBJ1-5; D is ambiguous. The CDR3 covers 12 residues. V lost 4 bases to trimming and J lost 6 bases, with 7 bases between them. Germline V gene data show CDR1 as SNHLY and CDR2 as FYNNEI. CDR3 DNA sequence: TGTGCCAGCAGTGTTCAAGGTCAGCCCCAGCATTTT. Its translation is CASSVQGQPQHF.

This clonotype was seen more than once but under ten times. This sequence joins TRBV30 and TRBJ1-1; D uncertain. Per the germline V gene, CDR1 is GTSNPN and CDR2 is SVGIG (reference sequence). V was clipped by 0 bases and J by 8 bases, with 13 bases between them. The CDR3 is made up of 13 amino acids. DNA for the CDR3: TGTGCCTGGAGTGTACACACCGGACGCGAAGCTTTCTTT. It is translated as CAWSVHTGREAFF.

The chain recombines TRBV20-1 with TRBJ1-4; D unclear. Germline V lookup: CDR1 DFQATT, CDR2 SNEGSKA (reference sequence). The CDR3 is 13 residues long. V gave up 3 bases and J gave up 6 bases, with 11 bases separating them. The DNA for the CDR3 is TGCAGTGCTAGCTCTCCGGGGTATGAAAAACTGTTTTTT. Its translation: CSASSPGYEKLFF.

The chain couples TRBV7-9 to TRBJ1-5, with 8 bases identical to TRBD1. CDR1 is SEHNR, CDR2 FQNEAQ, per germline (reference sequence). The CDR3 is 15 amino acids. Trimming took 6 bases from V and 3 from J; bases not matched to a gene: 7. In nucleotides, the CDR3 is TGTGCCAGCAGTGGTGACAGGGGCACCAATCAGCCCCAGCATTTT. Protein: CASSGDRGTNQPQHF.

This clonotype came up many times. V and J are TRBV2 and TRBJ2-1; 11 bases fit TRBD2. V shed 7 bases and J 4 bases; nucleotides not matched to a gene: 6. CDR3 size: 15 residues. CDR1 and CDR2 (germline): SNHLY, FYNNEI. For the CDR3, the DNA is TGTGCCAGCATCACCGGGACTAGCGGATACAATGAGCAGTTCTTC. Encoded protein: CASITGTSGYNEQFF.